These T cell receptor beta chains were read from a single sample in a study of blood T cell repertoires in COVID-19. Sequencing used immunoSEQ multiplex PCR; TCRdb keeps in-frame clones, though not all of them. The table has 55,000 to 65,000 clones, approximately 91% seen once. The sequencing sample was made of peripheral blood. The source of these receptors is a human donor in a cohort sampled during active COVID-19. The CDR3 runs from the conserved cysteine through the conserved F or W. The D gene is left open where the match is weak. Rows may omit the clone size; those that give it use once, few, many or a size class.

clone_size | j_call | v_call | d_call | cdr3_nt | cdr3_aa
- | TRBJ2-3 | TRBV6-5 | TRBD1 | TGTGCCAGCAGTAAACAGGGGGATACGCAGTATTTT | CASSKQGDTQYF
- | TRBJ2-5 | TRBV7-9 | - | TGTGCCAGCAGCTTAGTCACGGGTGGAGAGACCCAGTACTTC | CASSLVTGGETQYF
- | TRBJ2-1 | TRBV7-2 | - | TGTGCCAGCAGCTTAGCGCTTCGGGACTGGGCGGGTGAGCAGTTCTTC | CASSLALRDWAGEQFF
- | TRBJ1-3 | TRBV14 | - | TGTGCCAGCAGCCGACTGAGCGTGAACACCATATATTTT | CASSRLSVNTIYF
- | TRBJ2-3 | TRBV3-1/TRBV3-2 | TRBD2 | TGTGCCAGCAGCCTAACTAGCGGGGCAGATACGCAGTATTTT | CASSLTSGADTQYF
- | TRBJ2-3 | TRBV21-1 | - | TGTGCCAGCAGCACTGAGCTGCGGAATCCACCACCTCCAGGGTGTTGGACAGATACGCAGTATTTT | CASSTELRNPPPPGCWTDTQYF
- | TRBJ2-7 | TRBV12-5 | TRBD2 | TGTGCTAGTGGCCCCGGGGGGGGGAAGCAGTACTTC | CASGPGGGKQYF
- | TRBJ2-3 | TRBV3-1/TRBV3-2 | TRBD1 | TGTGCCAGCAGCCATGGGGACAGGGGGCTGACAGATACGCAGTATTTT | CASSHGDRGLTDTQYF
- | TRBJ2-1 | TRBV9 | TRBD2 | TGTGCCAGCAGCGTCCCTAGCGGGAGCTCCTACAATGAGCAGTTCTTC | CASSVPSGSSYNEQFF
- | TRBJ1-1 | TRBV4-3 | - | TGCGCCAGCAGCAAAAGGCAGGACACTGAAGCTTTCTTT | CASSKRQDTEAFF
- | TRBJ2-1 | TRBV12-5 | - | TGTGCTAGTGGTTTCCGGGTCCACTTCAGCTATGAGCAGTTCTTC | CASGFRVHFSYEQFF
- | TRBJ2-3 | TRBV28 | TRBD1 | TGTGCCAGCAGCCTGGACAGGGCCTTAGTGGATACGCAGTATTTT | CASSLDRALVDTQYF
- | TRBJ2-3 | TRBV5-5 | TRBD2 | TGTGCCAGCAGCTCGGGGGGTTTGGAGCCTAGCACAGATACGCAGTATTTT | CASSSGGLEPSTDTQYF
- | TRBJ2-7 | TRBV21-1 | - | TGTGCCAGCAGCAAAGGTCGGCGGTACGAGCAGTACTTC | CASSKGRRYEQYF
- | TRBJ1-4 | TRBV5-1 | - | TGCGCCAGCAGCCCCGGAGGCGTAGAAAAACTGTTTTTT | CASSPGGVEKLFF
once | TRBJ2-3 | TRBV5-1 | TRBD1 | TGCGCCAGCAGCGCGGACAGGGGGTTCACAGATACGCAGTATTTT | CASSADRGFTDTQYF
- | TRBJ2-5 | TRBV24-1 | TRBD1 | TGTGCCACCAGTGACCAGGACAGGGGGAAAGAGACCCAGTACTTC | CATSDQDRGKETQYF
- | TRBJ2-3 | TRBV5-5 | TRBD2 | TGTGCCAGCAGTCGGGGGGGTGCAGATACGCAGTATTTT | CASSRGGADTQYF
- | TRBJ2-7 | TRBV19 | - | TGTGCCAGTAGTATAGCTGCAGACAAATACGAGCAGTACTTC | CASSIAADKYEQYF
once | TRBJ2-1 | TRBV24-1 | TRBD2 | TGTGTCACCAGTGATTTGGGTCCCGGGAGGAATGAGCAGTTCTTC | CVTSDLGPGRNEQFF
once | TRBJ2-3 | TRBV29-1 | TRBD2 | TGCAGCGTTGATAAAAGAGGGGCGGGGGGCCCAGATACGCAGTATTTT | CSVDKRGAGGPDTQYF
- | TRBJ2-7 | TRBV5-6 | - | TGTGCCAGCAGCTTCCTCAGGGGATCCTACGAGCAGTACTTC | CASSFLRGSYEQYF
- | TRBJ2-5 | TRBV9 | TRBD2 | TGTGCCAGCAGCGTAGATCAAGCGGGAGCCCGACAAGAGACCCAGTACTTC | CASSVDQAGARQETQYF
once | TRBJ1-2 | TRBV11-2 | - | TGTGCCAGCAGCCGAGGCCCTGCAGCTGGCTACACCTTC | CASSRGPAAGYTF
- | TRBJ2-7 | TRBV24-1 | TRBD2 | TGTGCCACCAGTGCTAGCGGAGTCCCCTACGAGCAGTACTTC | CATSASGVPYEQYF
- | TRBJ2-5 | TRBV7-2 | - | TGTGCCAGCAGCACCCCGAGCAGGGGAGAGACCCAGTACTTC | CASSTPSRGETQYF
- | TRBJ1-5 | TRBV28 | - | TGTGCCAGCAGTTTCCAGGGGCCGAGCAATCAGCCCCAGCATTTT | CASSFQGPSNQPQHF
- | TRBJ1-1 | TRBV6-5 | TRBD1 | TGTGCCAGCAGTAGAACAGGGGGTGGCACTGAAGCTTTCTTT | CASSRTGGGTEAFF
- | TRBJ2-1 | TRBV6-2/TRBV6-3 | TRBD1 | TGTGCCAGCAGTGACAGGGCTTACAATGAGCAGTTCTTC | CASSDRAYNEQFF
- | TRBJ2-5 | TRBV5-1 | - | TGCGCCAGCAGCTTGGGAGGAGGCCCTTACAGGGCTCAAGAGACCCAGTACTTC | CASSLGGGPYRAQETQYF
- | TRBJ2-7 | TRBV9 | TRBD2 | TGTGCCAGCAGCGTAGCTGTAGCGGGAGAGCAGTACTTC | CASSVAVAGEQYF
once | TRBJ2-7 | TRBV6-5 | TRBD1 | TGTGCCAGCAGCCAGGGGGAATCCTACGAGCAGTACTTC | CASSQGESYEQYF
- | TRBJ2-5 | TRBV7-8 | TRBD1 | TGTGCCAGCAGCACGCGGACAGGCCCCCGGCTGGAGACCCAGTACTTC | CASSTRTGPRLETQYF
- | TRBJ2-2 | TRBV4-2 | TRBD2 | TGTGCCAGCAGCCAAGTGGCCGGAGCGGGAGGCGGCACCGGGGAGCTGTTTTTT | CASSQVAGAGGGTGELFF
- | TRBJ1-2 | TRBV4-3 | TRBD1 | TGCGCCAGCAGCCAAGGGTACGGGACAGGGGCTAATGGCTACACCTTC | CASSQGYGTGANGYTF
- | TRBJ2-5 | TRBV12-3/TRBV12-4 | - | TGTGCCAGCAGTTTAAACGGTGGGACCCAGTACTTC | CASSLNGGTQYF
- | TRBJ2-6 | TRBV7-5 | - | TGTGTCAGAAGCTTTGATCGCTCGGGCAGGGGGGCTGGGGCCAACGTCCTGACTTTC | CVRSFDRSGRGAGANVLTF
- | TRBJ1-4 | TRBV7-9 | TRBD1 | TGTGCCAGCAGCGGACCGGGACAGGGCAAGGGCATTAATGAAAAACTGTTTTTT | CASSGPGQGKGINEKLFF
- | TRBJ1-2 | TRBV28 | TRBD1 | TGTGCCAGCAGTTTCCGCCAGGGGGCAAGTGGCTACACCTTC | CASSFRQGASGYTF
- | TRBJ2-1 | TRBV10-3 | TRBD2 | TGTGCCATCAGTGAACGCGGGAGCTCCTACAATGAGCAGTTCTTC | CAISERGSSYNEQFF
- | TRBJ2-3 | TRBV10-3 | TRBD2 | TGTGCCATCAGTGAGGCCCCCCCGGGACTAGCGGGAGGAAAAGGGACAGATACGCAGTATTTT | CAISEAPPGLAGGKGTDTQYF
- | TRBJ2-5 | TRBV7-3 | - | TGTGCCAGCAGCCCCTCCCCCGTATCCAGAGAGACCCAGTACTTC | CASSPSPVSRETQYF
- | TRBJ2-5 | TRBV7-3 | - | TGTGCCAGCAGCCAATCCACCGCAGGGGAGACCCAGTACTTC | CASSQSTAGETQYF
once | TRBJ2-3 | TRBV4-3 | - | TGCGCCAGCAGCCAAGGGCAGGGCTATAAAGATACGCAGTATTTT | CASSQGQGYKDTQYF
once | TRBJ2-3 | TRBV11-3 | TRBD1 | TGTGCCAGCAGCACCCTCCCCGGGACAGGGGGCGCTGTAGATACGCAGTATTTT | CASSTLPGTGGAVDTQYF
once | TRBJ1-5 | TRBV28 | TRBD1 | TGTGCCAGCAGCCTCGGGACAGGGGGAAATCAGCCCCAGCATTTT | CASSLGTGGNQPQHF
- | TRBJ1-1 | TRBV10-2 | TRBD1 | TGCGCCAGCAGTTCCCCAGGGGGCGCGGGAATGAACACTGAAGCTTTCTTT | CASSSPGGAGMNTEAFF
- | TRBJ1-6 | TRBV25-1 | - | TGTGCCAGCAGTGAATGGGGGCGGGCTGGGAATAATTCACCCCTCCACTTT | CASSEWGRAGNNSPLHF
- | TRBJ2-3 | TRBV27 | TRBD2 | TGTGCCAGCAGTTCTGGCCGACTAGCGGGAGTTTCGAATACGCAGTATTTT | CASSSGRLAGVSNTQYF
- | TRBJ2-3 | TRBV6-5 | - | TGTGCCAGCAGTAAACCAGGGGTAGATACGCAGTATTTT | CASSKPGVDTQYF